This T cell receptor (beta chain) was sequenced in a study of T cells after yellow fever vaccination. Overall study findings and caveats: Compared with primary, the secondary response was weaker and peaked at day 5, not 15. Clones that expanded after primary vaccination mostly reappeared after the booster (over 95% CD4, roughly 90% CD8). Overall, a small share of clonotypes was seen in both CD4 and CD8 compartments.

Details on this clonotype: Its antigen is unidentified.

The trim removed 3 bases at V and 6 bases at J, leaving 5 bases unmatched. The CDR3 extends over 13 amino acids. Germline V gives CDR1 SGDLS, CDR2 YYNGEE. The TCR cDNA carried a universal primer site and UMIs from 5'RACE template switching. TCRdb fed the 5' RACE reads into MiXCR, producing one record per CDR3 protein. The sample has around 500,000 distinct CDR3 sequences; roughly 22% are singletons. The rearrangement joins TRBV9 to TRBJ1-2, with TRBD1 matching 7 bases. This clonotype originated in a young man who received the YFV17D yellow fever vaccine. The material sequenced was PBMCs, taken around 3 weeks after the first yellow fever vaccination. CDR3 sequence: CASSEQGIDGYTF. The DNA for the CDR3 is TGTGCCAGCAGCGAACAGGGGATCGATGGCTACACCTTC. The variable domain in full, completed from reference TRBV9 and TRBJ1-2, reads DSGVTQTPKHLITATGQRVTLRCSPRSGDLSVYWYQQSLDQGLQFLIQYYNGEERAKGNILERFSAQQFPDLHSELNLSSLELGDSALYFCASSEQGIDGYTFGSGTRLTVV.